The present TCR beta chain was sequenced within a study of spatial heterogeneity in lung cancer. Study-level background: The library had UMIs, and each TCR and UMI pair averaged more than ten raw reads.

This CDR3 has 15 amino acids. J was trimmed by 4 bases and V by 5 bases; bases with no gene match: 8. Germline V CDR1 and CDR2: SGHTA, FQGNSA. TCRdb recomputed calls from the 5' RACE reads with MiXCR, one row per CDR3 protein. The table has 100,000 to 110,000 distinct CDR3 sequences, about 4.6% seen once; the top ten hold around 20%. As for this clonotype: Its matching antigen is unknown.

Indicated time point: sample taken at primary tumor resection. General study points: Tumoral mutation counts were tracked by counts of expanded intratumoral alpha and beta TCRs.

The specimen comprised lung tumor tissue, sampled at surgery. The chain couples TRBV7-2 to TRBJ2-5; 9 bases are a match to TRBD2. The TCR originated in a male donor with early-stage non-small cell lung cancer. CDR3 sequence (DNA): TGTGCCAGCAGCCGTCCCTTAGCGGGAGTAGAGACCCAGTACTTC. Amino acid sequence: CASSRPLAGVETQYF.